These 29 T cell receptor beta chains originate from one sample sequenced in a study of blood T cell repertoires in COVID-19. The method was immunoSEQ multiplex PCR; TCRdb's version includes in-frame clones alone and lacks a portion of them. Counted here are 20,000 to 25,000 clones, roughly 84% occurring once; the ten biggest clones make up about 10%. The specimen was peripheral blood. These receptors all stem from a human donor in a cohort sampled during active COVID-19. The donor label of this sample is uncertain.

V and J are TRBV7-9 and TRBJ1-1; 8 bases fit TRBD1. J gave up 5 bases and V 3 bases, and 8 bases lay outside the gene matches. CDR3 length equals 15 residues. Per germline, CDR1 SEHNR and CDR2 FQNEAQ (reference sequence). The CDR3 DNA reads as TGTGCCAGCAGCTTCGAAACAGGGGGGTGGACTGAAGCTTTCTTT. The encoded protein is CASSFETGGWTEAFF.

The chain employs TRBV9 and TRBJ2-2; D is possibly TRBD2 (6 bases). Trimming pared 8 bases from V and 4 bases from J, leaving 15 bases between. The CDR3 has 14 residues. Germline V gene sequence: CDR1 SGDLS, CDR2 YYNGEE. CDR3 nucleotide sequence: TGTGCCAGTGCATGGCGGGAATTCACCGGGGAGCTGTTTTTT. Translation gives CASAWREFTGELFF.

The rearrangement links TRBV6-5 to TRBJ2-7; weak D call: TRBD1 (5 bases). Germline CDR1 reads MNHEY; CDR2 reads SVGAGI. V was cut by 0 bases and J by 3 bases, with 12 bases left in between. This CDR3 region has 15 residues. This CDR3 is CASSYSTQGFYEQYF. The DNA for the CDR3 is TGTGCCAGCAGTTACTCGACGCAGGGATTCTACGAGCAGTACTTC.

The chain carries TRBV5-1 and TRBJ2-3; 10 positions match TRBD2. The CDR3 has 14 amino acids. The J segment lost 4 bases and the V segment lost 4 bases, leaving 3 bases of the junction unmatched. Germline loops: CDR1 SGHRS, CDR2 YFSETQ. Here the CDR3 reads CASSLLAGSDTQYF. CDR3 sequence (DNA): TGCGCCAGCAGCCTACTAGCGGGATCAGATACGCAGTATTTT.

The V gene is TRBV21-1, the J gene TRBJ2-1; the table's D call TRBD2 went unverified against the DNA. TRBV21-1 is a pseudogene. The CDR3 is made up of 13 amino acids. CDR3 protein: CASSGDVDNEQFF. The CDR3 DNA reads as TGTGCCAGCAGCGGAGACGTAGACAATGAGCAGTTCTTC.

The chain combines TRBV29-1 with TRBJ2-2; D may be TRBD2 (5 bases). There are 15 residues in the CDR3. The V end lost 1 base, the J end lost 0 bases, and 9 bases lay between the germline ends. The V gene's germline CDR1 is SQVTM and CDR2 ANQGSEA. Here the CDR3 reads CSVEVGVTNTGELFF. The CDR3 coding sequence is TGCAGCGTTGAAGTGGGAGTTACGAACACCGGGGAGCTGTTTTTT.

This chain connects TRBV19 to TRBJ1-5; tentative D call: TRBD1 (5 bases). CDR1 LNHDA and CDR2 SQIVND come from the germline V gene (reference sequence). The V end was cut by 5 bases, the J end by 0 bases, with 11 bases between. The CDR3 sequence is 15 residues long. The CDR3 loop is CASSVGGNSNQPQHF. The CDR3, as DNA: TGTGCCAGTAGTGTCGGGGGGAATAGCAATCAGCCCCAGCATTTT.

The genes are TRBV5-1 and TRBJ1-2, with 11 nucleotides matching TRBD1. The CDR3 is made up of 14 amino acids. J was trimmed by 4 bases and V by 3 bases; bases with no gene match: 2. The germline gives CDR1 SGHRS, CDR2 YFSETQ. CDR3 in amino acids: CASSWDRGTYGYTF. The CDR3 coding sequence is TGCGCCAGCAGCTGGGACAGGGGGACCTATGGCTACACCTTC.

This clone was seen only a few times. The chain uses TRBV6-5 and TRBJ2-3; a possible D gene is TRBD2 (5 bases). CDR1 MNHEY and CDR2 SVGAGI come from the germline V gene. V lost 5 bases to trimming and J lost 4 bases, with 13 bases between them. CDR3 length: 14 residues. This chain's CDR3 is CASSPPGGPDTQYF. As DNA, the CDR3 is TGTGCCAGCAGTCCCCCGGGCGGGCCAGATACGCAGTATTTT.

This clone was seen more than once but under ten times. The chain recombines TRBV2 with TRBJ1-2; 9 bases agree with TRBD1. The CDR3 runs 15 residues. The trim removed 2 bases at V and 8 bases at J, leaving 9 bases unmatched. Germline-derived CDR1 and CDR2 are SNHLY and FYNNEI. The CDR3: CASSETGGGGLGYTF. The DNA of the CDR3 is TGTGCCAGCAGTGAAACAGGGGGCGGCGGCCTGGGCTACACCTTC. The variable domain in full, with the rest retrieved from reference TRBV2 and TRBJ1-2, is EPEVTQTPSHQVTQMGQEVILRCVPISNHLYFYWYRQILGQKVEFLVSFYNNEISEKSEIFDDQFSVERPDGSNFTLKIRSTKLEDSAMYFCASSETGGGGLGYTFGSGTRLTVV.

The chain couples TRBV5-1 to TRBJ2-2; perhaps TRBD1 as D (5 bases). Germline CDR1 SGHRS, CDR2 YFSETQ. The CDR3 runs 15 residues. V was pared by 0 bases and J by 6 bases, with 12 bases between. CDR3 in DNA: TGCGCCAGCAGCTTGGATCAGGGTCAAGCCGGGGAGCTGTTTTTT. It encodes CASSLDQGQAGELFF.

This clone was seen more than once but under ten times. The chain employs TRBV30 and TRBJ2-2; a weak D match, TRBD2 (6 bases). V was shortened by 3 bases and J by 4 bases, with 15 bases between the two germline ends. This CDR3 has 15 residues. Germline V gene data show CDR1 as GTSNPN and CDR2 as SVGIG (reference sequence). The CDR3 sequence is CAWRASGRGTGELFF. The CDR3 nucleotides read TGTGCCTGGAGAGCAAGCGGGCGGGGCACCGGGGAGCTGTTTTTT.

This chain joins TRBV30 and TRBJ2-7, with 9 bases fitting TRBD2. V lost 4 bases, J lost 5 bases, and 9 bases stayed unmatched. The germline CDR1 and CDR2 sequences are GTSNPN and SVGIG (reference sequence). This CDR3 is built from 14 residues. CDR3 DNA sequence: TGTGCCTGGATTAGCGGGAGAGGGTCGGACGAGCAGTACTTC. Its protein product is CAWISGRGSDEQYF.

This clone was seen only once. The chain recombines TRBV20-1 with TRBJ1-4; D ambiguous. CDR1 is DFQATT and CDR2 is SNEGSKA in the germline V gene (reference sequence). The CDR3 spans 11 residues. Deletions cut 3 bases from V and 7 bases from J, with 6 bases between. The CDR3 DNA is TGCAGTGCTAGTTCCGTTGAAAAACTGTTTTTT. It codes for CSASSVEKLFF.

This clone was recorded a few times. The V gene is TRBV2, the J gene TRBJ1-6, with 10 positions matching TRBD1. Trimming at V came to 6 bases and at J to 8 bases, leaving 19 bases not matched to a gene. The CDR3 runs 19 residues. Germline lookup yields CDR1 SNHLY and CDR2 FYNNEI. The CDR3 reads CASRRFFDRGRAGDSPLHF. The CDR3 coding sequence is TGTGCCAGCAGACGATTTTTTGACAGGGGGCGCGCTGGAGATTCACCCCTCCACTTT. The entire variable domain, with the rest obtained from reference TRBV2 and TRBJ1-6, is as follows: EPEVTQTPSHQVTQMGQEVILRCVPISNHLYFYWYRQILGQKVEFLVSFYNNEISEKSEIFDDQFSVERPDGSNFTLKIRSTKLEDSAMYFCASRRFFDRGRAGDSPLHFGNGTRLTVT.

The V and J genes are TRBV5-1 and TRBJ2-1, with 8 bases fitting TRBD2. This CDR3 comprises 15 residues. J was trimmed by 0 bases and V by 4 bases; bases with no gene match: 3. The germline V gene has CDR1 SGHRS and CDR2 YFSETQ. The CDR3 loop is CASSPLAASYNEQFF. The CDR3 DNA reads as TGCGCCAGCAGCCCACTAGCGGCCTCCTACAATGAGCAGTTCTTC. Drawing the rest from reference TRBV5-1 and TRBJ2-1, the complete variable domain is KAGVTQTPRYLIKTRGQQVTLSCSPISGHRSVSWYQQTPGQGLQFLFEYFSETQRNKGNFPGRFSGRQFSNSRSEMNVSTLELGDSALYLCASSPLAASYNEQFFGPGTRLTVL.

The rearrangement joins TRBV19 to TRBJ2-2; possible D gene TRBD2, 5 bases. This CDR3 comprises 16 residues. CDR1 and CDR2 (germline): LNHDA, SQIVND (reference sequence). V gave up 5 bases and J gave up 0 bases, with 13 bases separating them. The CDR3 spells CASSLLGAANTGELFF. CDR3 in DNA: TGTGCCAGTAGTCTCCTTGGAGCGGCGAACACCGGGGAGCTGTTTTTT.

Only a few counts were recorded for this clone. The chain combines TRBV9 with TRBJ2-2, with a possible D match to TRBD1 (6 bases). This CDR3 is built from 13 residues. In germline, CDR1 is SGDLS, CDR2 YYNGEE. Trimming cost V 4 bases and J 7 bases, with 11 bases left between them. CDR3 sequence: CASSKGVVGELFF. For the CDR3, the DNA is TGTGCCAGCAGCAAGGGGGTTGTCGGGGAGCTGTTTTTT.

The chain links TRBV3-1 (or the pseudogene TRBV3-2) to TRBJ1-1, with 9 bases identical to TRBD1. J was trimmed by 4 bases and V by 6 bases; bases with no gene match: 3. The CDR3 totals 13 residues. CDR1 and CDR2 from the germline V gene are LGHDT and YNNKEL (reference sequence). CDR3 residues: CASRRQGGTEAFF. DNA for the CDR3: TGTGCCAGCAGAAGACAGGGGGGCACTGAAGCTTTCTTT.

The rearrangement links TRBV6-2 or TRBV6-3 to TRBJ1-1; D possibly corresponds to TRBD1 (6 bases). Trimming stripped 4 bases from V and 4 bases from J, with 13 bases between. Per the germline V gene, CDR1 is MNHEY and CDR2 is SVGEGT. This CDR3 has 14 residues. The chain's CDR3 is CASSSAGVSTEAFF. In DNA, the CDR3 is TGTGCCAGCAGTTCCGCAGGGGTTAGCACTGAAGCTTTCTTT.

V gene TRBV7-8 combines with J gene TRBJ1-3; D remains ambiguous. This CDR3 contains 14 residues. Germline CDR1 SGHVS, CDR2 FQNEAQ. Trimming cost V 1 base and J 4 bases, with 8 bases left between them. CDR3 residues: CASSLGRVGNTIYF. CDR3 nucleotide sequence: TGTGCCAGCAGCTTAGGGAGGGTAGGAAACACCATATATTTT.

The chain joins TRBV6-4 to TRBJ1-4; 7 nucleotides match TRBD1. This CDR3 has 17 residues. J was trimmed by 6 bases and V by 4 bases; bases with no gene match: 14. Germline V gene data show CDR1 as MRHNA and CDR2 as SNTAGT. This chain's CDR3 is CASSGNGSGQRDEKLFF. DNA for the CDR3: TGTGCCAGCAGTGGTAACGGATCGGGACAGAGGGATGAAAAACTGTTTTTT.

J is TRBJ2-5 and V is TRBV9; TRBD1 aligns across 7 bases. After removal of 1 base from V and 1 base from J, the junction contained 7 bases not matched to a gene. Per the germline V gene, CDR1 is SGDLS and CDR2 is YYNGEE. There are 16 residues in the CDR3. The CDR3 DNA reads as TGTGCCAGCAGCGTAACGGGCTCAGGGGGCCAAGAGACCCAGTACTTC. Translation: CASSVTGSGGQETQYF.

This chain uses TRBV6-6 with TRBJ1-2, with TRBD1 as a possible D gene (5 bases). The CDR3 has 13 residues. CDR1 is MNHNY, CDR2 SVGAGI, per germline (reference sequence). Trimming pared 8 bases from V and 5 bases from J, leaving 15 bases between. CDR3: CASGTIGMYGYTF. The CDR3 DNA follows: TGTGCCAGCGGGACTATCGGCATGTATGGCTACACCTTC.

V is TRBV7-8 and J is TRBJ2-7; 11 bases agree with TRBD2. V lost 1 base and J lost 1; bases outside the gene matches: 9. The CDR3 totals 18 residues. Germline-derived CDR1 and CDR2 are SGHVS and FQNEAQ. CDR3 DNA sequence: TGTGCCAGCAGCTTAGGAGGAGTGACTAGCGGGGTATCCTACGAGCAGTACTTC. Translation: CASSLGGVTSGVSYEQYF.

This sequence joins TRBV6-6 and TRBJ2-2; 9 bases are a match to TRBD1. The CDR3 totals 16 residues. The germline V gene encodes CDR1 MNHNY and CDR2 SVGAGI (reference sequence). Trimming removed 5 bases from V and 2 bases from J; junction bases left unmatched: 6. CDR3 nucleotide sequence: TGTGCCAGCAGTCCTTCGGACAGGGGAAACACCGGGGAGCTGTTTTTT. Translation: CASSPSDRGNTGELFF.

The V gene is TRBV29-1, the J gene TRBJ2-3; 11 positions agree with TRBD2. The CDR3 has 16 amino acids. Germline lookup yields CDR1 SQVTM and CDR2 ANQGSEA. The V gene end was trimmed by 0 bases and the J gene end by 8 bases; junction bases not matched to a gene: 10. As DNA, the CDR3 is TGCAGCGTTGAAGATGCCGGGACTAGCGGACTGGGTACGCAGTATTTT. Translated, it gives CSVEDAGTSGLGTQYF.

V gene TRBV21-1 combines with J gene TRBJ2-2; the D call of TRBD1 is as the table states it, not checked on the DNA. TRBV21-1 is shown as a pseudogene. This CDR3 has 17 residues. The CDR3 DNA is TGTGCCAGCAGCAGAAAAGCGGAGGGGGCCGACACCGGGGAGCTGTTTTTT. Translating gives CASSRKAEGADTGELFF.

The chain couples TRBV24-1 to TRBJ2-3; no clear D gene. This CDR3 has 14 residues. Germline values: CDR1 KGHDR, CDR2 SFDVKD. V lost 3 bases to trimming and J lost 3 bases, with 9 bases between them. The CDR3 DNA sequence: TGTGCCACCAGTGATCCTACGTGGACAGATACGCAGTATTTT. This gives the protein CATSDPTWTDTQYF.